These T cell receptor beta chains were read from a single sample in a study of blood T cell repertoires in COVID-19. The data were produced by immunoSEQ multiplex PCR, yet TCRdb's version contains in-frame clones alone and is incomplete. The repertoire holds 280,000 or so clones, with about 85% as singletons. Sequencing was carried out using PBMCs or T cells enriched from blood (not recorded which). These receptors all come from a woman aged 50 to 60 who had recovered from COVID-19. Both conserved end residues are part of each CDR3. A D gene is named only where the DNA matches it firmly. Clone size is stated in some rows and not others, as once, few, many or a class when expanded.

len	abundance	v_gene	d_gene	j_gene	CDR3aa	CDR3nt
20	once	TRBV19	TRBD1	TRBJ2-2	CASSSPRDRGRVGGTGELFF	TGTGCCAGTAGCTCCCCCCGGGACAGGGGGCGCGTAGGAGGCACCGGGGAGCTGTTTTTT
14	NA	TRBV11-2	NA	TRBJ2-7	CASSLDTGMGEQYF	TGTGCCAGCAGCTTAGATACAGGGATGGGGGAGCAGTACTTC
15	once	TRBV27	TRBD1	TRBJ1-4	CASSKDRGPNEKLFF	TGTGCCAGCAGTAAAGACAGGGGCCCCAATGAAAAACTGTTTTTT
13	NA	TRBV28	NA	TRBJ1-2	CASSLVSSYGYTF	TGTGCCAGCAGTTTAGTCAGTTCCTATGGCTACACCTTC
15	NA	TRBV19	TRBD1	TRBJ2-7	CASSPRTRGPYEQYF	TGTGCCAGTAGTCCTAGAACCAGGGGGCCCTACGAGCAGTACTTC
14	NA	TRBV10-3	NA	TRBJ1-1	CAIRGEPMNTEAFF	TGTGCCATCAGGGGCGAGCCAATGAACACTGAAGCTTTCTTT
12	NA	TRBV18	TRBD1	TRBJ1-1	CASSVDRDEAFF	TGTGCCAGCTCAGTAGACAGGGATGAAGCTTTCTTT
16	NA	TRBV7-5	NA	TRBJ1-2	CARSPKGGVANYGYTF	TGTGCCAGAAGCCCAAAGGGGGGGGTGGCTAACTATGGCTACACCTTC
12	NA	TRBV15	NA	TRBJ1-2	CATSLDWGPYTF	TGTGCCACCAGCCTCGACTGGGGGCCGTACACCTTC
15	NA	TRBV7-6	TRBD1	TRBJ1-3	CASSPQGQSGNTIYF	TGTGCCAGCAGCCCCCAGGGACAGTCTGGAAACACCATATATTTT
14	NA	TRBV5-6	NA	TRBJ2-4	CASSSPSSGNIQYF	TGTGCCAGCAGCTCCCCGTCTTCAGGGAACATTCAGTACTTC
16	few	TRBV30	TRBD2	TRBJ2-1	CAWSVTPSGIATEQFF	TGTGCCTGGAGTGTAACCCCCAGCGGGATCGCGACTGAGCAGTTCTTC
15	NA	TRBV11-1	TRBD1	TRBJ2-7	CASSQGGTGRDEQYF	TGTGCCAGCAGCCAGGGCGGGACAGGGCGGGACGAGCAGTACTTC
16	NA	TRBV3-1/TRBV3-2	TRBD2	TRBJ2-3	CASSFIAGGPPDTQYF	TGTGCCAGCAGCTTTATAGCGGGAGGGCCCCCAGATACGCAGTATTTT
14	once	TRBV19	TRBD1	TRBJ1-1	CASSQGQGPTEAFF	TGTGCCAGTAGCCAAGGACAGGGGCCTACTGAAGCTTTCTTT
14	NA	TRBV30	NA	TRBJ1-4	CAWSEIGWSEKLFF	TGTGCCTGGAGTGAAATAGGATGGAGTGAAAAACTGTTTTTT
14	NA	TRBV7-6	NA	TRBJ2-7	CASSLADTPYEQYF	TGTGCCAGCAGCTTAGCCGACACCCCCTACGAGCAGTACTTC
14	NA	TRBV30	NA	TRBJ1-6	CAWSPHGDYSPLHF	TGTGCCTGGAGTCCCCATGGCGACTATTCACCCCTCCACTTT
13	NA	TRBV27	TRBD1	TRBJ1-2	CASRTDRTYGYTF	TGTGCCAGCAGGACGGACAGGACCTATGGCTACACCTTC
14	NA	TRBV10-2	TRBD2	TRBJ2-7	CASSGTSGGYEQYF	TGCGCCAGCAGTGGGACTAGCGGGGGCTACGAGCAGTACTTC
15	NA	TRBV5-1	NA	TRBJ1-1	CASSLGDRLNTEAFF	TGCGCCAGCAGCTTGGGCGACAGGCTGAACACTGAAGCTTTCTTT
17	NA	TRBV7-9	NA	TRBJ1-4	CASSLGSTWGANEKLFF	TGTGCCAGCAGCTTAGGGTCGACGTGGGGGGCTAATGAAAAACTGTTTTTT
13	NA	TRBV28	TRBD1	TRBJ2-4	CASRLTGGNIQYF	TGTGCCAGCAGACTCACAGGGGGAAACATTCAGTACTTC
14	NA	TRBV21-1	NA	TRBJ1-5	CASGQGETDQPQHF	TGTGCCAGCGGACAGGGGGAGACAGATCAGCCCCAGCATTTT